Listed below are T cell receptor beta chains from one sample, sequenced in a study of monozygotic twins with cystic fibrosis. Assay: immunoSEQ multiplex PCR; the TCRdb copy retains only in-frame clones and omits some. The sample contains about 20,000 clones, about 86% of which appear only once. Material for sequencing was blood. The receptors stem from a woman younger than 45 with cystic fibrosis. CDR3s include the opening cysteine and the closing phenylalanine or tryptophan. A D gene is named only where the DNA matches it firmly. Where a row states a size, it is once, few, many or the class of an expanded clone; other rows omit it.

V gene: TRBV4-1
J gene: TRBJ2-7
D gene: TRBD2
clone size: .
CDR3 DNA: TGCGCCAGCAGCCAAGAGTGGGGGGGGTCCTACGAGCAGTACTTC
CDR3 protein: CASSQEWGGSYEQYF

V gene: TRBV6-6
J gene: TRBJ2-7
D gene: .
clone size: .
CDR3 DNA: TGTGCCAGCAGTTACGGCGGGGCGTCCTACGAGCAGTACTTC
CDR3 protein: CASSYGGASYEQYF

V gene: TRBV5-1
J gene: TRBJ1-4
D gene: .
clone size: few
CDR3 DNA: TGCGCCAGCAGCTTGACCGGGGGTAATGAAAAACTGTTTTTT
CDR3 protein: CASSLTGGNEKLFF

V gene: TRBV30
J gene: TRBJ2-3
D gene: .
clone size: .
CDR3 DNA: TGTGCCTGGACGAGCGGGCGAGGGGGTACGCAGTATTTT
CDR3 protein: CAWTSGRGGTQYF

V gene: TRBV18
J gene: TRBJ2-7
D gene: .
clone size: .
CDR3 DNA: TGTGCCAGCTCACAACTTTTAGTGGGCAGCTCCTACGAGCAGTACTTC
CDR3 protein: CASSQLLVGSSYEQYF

V gene: TRBV7-8
J gene: TRBJ1-3
D gene: .
clone size: .
CDR3 DNA: TGTGCCAGCAGCTTAGGGGGGAGGAAGTCTGGAAACACCATATATTTT
CDR3 protein: CASSLGGRKSGNTIYF

V gene: TRBV5-6
J gene: TRBJ2-5
D gene: TRBD2
clone size: .
CDR3 DNA: TGTGCCAGCAGCTGGAGGACTAGCGGGGAAGAGACCCAGTACTTC
CDR3 protein: CASSWRTSGEETQYF

V gene: TRBV7-9
J gene: TRBJ1-6
D gene: TRBD1
clone size: few
CDR3 DNA: TGTGCCAGCAGCTCGGGACAGCCGAATTCACCCCTCCACTTT
CDR3 protein: CASSSGQPNSPLHF

V gene: TRBV20-1
J gene: TRBJ1-1
D gene: .
clone size: .
CDR3 DNA: TGCAGTGCTCTACTCGTTACTGAAGCTTTCTTT
CDR3 protein: CSALLVTEAFF

V gene: TRBV10-3
J gene: TRBJ1-6
D gene: TRBD1
clone size: .
CDR3 DNA: TGTGCCAGCAGCTCGGGGACAGATAATTCACCCCTCCACTTT
CDR3 protein: CASSSGTDNSPLHF

V gene: TRBV4-3
J gene: TRBJ2-5
D gene: TRBD2
clone size: .
CDR3 DNA: TGCGCCAGCAGCCAAGACCTAGCGGGGATGCGAGAGACCCAGTACTTC
CDR3 protein: CASSQDLAGMRETQYF

V gene: TRBV18
J gene: TRBJ2-5
D gene: .
clone size: .
CDR3 DNA: TGTGCCAGCTCACCACGGATAGCGGAAGAGACCCAGTACTTC
CDR3 protein: CASSPRIAEETQYF

V gene: TRBV19
J gene: TRBJ2-6
D gene: .
clone size: .
CDR3 DNA: TGTGCCAGTACCCCGACGGCTACTGGGGCCAACGTCCTGACTTTC
CDR3 protein: CASTPTATGANVLTF

V gene: TRBV7-9
J gene: TRBJ1-5
D gene: .
clone size: .
CDR3 DNA: TGTGCCAGCAGCCCGGACGGAAATAGCAATCAGCCCCAGCATTTT
CDR3 protein: CASSPDGNSNQPQHF

V gene: TRBV4-2
J gene: TRBJ1-4
D gene: .
clone size: .
CDR3 DNA: TGTGCCAGCAGCCCCCGGAGGGCTACCAAATATGAAAAACTGTTTTTT
CDR3 protein: CASSPRRATKYEKLFF

V gene: TRBV5-8
J gene: TRBJ1-3
D gene: .
clone size: .
CDR3 DNA: TGTGCCAGCAGCTTAAGACGGGGGACTGGAAACACCATATATTTT
CDR3 protein: CASSLRRGTGNTIYF

V gene: TRBV5-1
J gene: TRBJ2-3
D gene: TRBD2
clone size: .
CDR3 DNA: TGCGCCAGCAGCACTAGCGGGGGGGCCCCCCCAGATACGCAGTATTTT
CDR3 protein: CASSTSGGAPPDTQYF